A single T cell receptor beta chain is shown here with its context. The CDR3 spans 9 residues. V was cut by 3 bases and J by 4 bases, with 0 bases left in between. Germline lookup yields CDR1 SQVTM and CDR2 ANQGSEA. The record originates from a study of CD8 T cells in Susac syndrome. The RNA, about 0.45 to 1 ug, was put through reverse transcription using random hexamers. TCRdb fed the immunoSEQ multiplex PCR reads into MiXCR, producing one record per CDR3 protein. In the table there are about 240,000 distinct CDR3 sequences, 90% to 96% of which are singletons. The clonotype originates from a human donor with Susac syndrome. The chain recombines TRBV29-1 with TRBJ1-1; no definite D call. The sample was CD4+ T cells from PBMCs. In nucleotides, the CDR3 is TGCAGCGTTGACACTGAAGCTTTCTTT. Protein product: CSVDTEAFF.